The subject of this entry is one T cell receptor (beta chain). The target antigen is unknown. RNA was isolated and reverse transcribed to cDNA, the sequencing template. The repertoire was sequenced with immunoSEQ multiplex PCR; TCRdb's copy has only in-frame clones and lacks some. The sample consists of 10,000 to 15,000 clones, about 70% of them appearing once. This specimen belongs to a study of CD8+ T cells in alopecia areata. This CDR3 spans 14 amino acids. Germline V gives CDR1 WSHSY, CDR2 SAAADI. J lost 1 base, V lost 8 bases, and 5 bases had no gene match. Treatment noted: oral pan-JAK inhibitor, 5-10 mg twice daily. Collection of lesional scalp punch biopsies and peripheral blood was performed in alopecia areata patients. The study, taken as a whole, reports: There was only one nonresponder, so it was unclear how baseline CD8+ expansion relates to response.

The sequence was collected from a human donor with alopecia areata. The chain employs TRBV10-2 and TRBJ1-3, with TRBD1 identical over 7 bases. The specimen comprised skin, sampled at week 4, from a patient treated with tofacitinib. CDR3 DNA: TGCGCCAGCGGTACAGGGGAATCTGGAAACACCATATATTTT. Protein: CASGTGESGNTIYF.